The 14 T cell receptor beta chains below were found in one sample sequenced in a study of OX40 agonist ivuxolimab in advanced cancers. Assay used: immunoSEQ multiplex PCR; TCRdb lists only in-frame clones, some missing. The repertoire holds tens of thousands of clones, with approximately 90% as singletons. The sequenced sample was CD4+ or CD8+ T cells sorted from blood, obtained in a trial of the OX40 agonist ivuxolimab. These TCRs come from an adult with an advanced solid tumor such as melanoma, head and neck, liver or kidney cancer.

The V call is TRBV28, the J call TRBJ1-1; 7 bases agree with TRBD1. CDR1 is MDHEN and CDR2 is SYDVKM in the germline V gene. The V gene end was trimmed by 8 bases and the J gene end by 1 base; junction bases not matched to a gene: 13. This CDR3 has 16 residues. The CDR3 reads CASEGDFEGANTEAFF. The CDR3 nucleotides read TGTGCCAGCGAAGGGGATTTCGAGGGGGCGAACACTGAAGCTTTCTTT.

This chain joins TRBV28 and TRBJ2-1; 12 nucleotides line up with TRBD1. The CDR3 has 16 residues. Germline CDR1 reads MDHEN; CDR2 reads SYDVKM. V lost 7 bases to trimming and J lost 12 bases; unmatched junction nucleotides: 16. The CDR3 spells CASTPTGTGGKLGQFF. In DNA form, the CDR3 reads TGTGCCAGCACACCAACCGGGACAGGGGGCAAATTAGGGCAGTTCTTC.

The gene calls are TRBV11-3 and TRBJ2-4, with D hard to call. The CDR3 totals 13 residues. Germline V gene lookup returns CDR1 SGHNT and CDR2 YENEEA. V was cut by 0 bases and J by 7 bases, with 7 bases left in between. CDR3 region: CASSLDPRNIQYF. CDR3 nucleotides: TGTGCCAGCAGCTTAGATCCGAGGAACATTCAGTACTTC.

J is TRBJ2-2 and V is TRBV29-1; D call uncertain. CDR1 is SQVTM and CDR2 is ANQGSEA in the germline V gene. V was clipped by 3 bases and J by 4 bases, with 12 bases between them. The CDR3 runs 14 residues. The CDR3 DNA follows: TGCAGCGTTGATTTGGTAACGGGCACCGGGGAGCTGTTTTTT. Translating gives CSVDLVTGTGELFF.

The chain employs TRBV7-9 and TRBJ2-2; no clear D gene. CDR1 SEHNR and CDR2 FQNEAQ come from the germline V gene (reference sequence). The V end lost 2 bases, the J end lost 2 bases, and 9 bases lay between the germline ends. The CDR3 loop spans 15 amino acids. CDR3 nucleotides: TGTGCCAGCAGCTTAAAGGCAGTTAACACCGGGGAGCTGTTTTTT. This sequence encodes CASSLKAVNTGELFF.

This sequence joins TRBV6-5 and TRBJ1-2, with D maybe TRBD1 (5 bases). V was shortened by 4 bases and J by 4 bases, with 13 bases between the two germline ends. CDR3 size: 14 residues. Germline loops: CDR1 MNHEY, CDR2 SVGAGI. Written as DNA, the CDR3 is TGTGCCAGCAGTTCCAGGGAGGGGCCCTATGGCTACACCTTC. It is translated as CASSSREGPYGYTF.

V and J are TRBV5-1 and TRBJ2-1; D may be TRBD2 (7 bases). This CDR3 spans 15 amino acids. V lost 1 base, J lost 6 bases, and 14 bases lay in between. The germline gives CDR1 SGHRS, CDR2 YFSETQ. The CDR3 is CASSLMGGGLNEQFF. The CDR3 DNA sequence: TGCGCCAGCAGCTTGATGGGCGGGGGCCTCAATGAGCAGTTCTTC.

The J gene is TRBJ1-2, the V gene TRBV5-1, with TRBD1 identical over 9 bases. Trimming cost V 4 bases and J 4 bases; bases outside gene matches: 8. The CDR3 length is 15 residues. Germline V lookup: CDR1 SGHRS, CDR2 YFSETQ. The CDR3, as DNA: TGCGCCAGCAGCCAACAGGGGGCCCGGGGCTATGGCTACACCTTC. This encodes CASSQQGARGYGYTF.

V gene TRBV2 combines with J gene TRBJ2-1, with 14 nucleotides matching TRBD2. CDR3 length equals 16 residues. V shed 4 bases, J shed 7 bases, and the junction held 6 bases outside the gene matches. The germline V gene encodes CDR1 SNHLY and CDR2 FYNNEI. The CDR3 sequence is CASSAGLAGALNEQFF. In nucleotides, the CDR3 is TGTGCCAGCAGTGCGGGACTAGCGGGGGCCCTGAATGAGCAGTTCTTC.

Of note for this clone: The junction does not match germline at one end; this may be a read error. This rearrangement joins TRBV5-1 to TRBJ2-7; unclear D gene. The CDR3 is made up of 14 amino acids. Germline CDR1 reads SGHRS; CDR2 reads YFSETQ. Written as DNA, the CDR3 is TGCGCCAGCACCTTGGTAGGCAGGCCCTACGAGCAGTACTTC. It translates to CASTLVGRPYEQYF.

The rearrangement links TRBV30 to TRBJ1-6; 8 bases align to TRBD1. The CDR3 contains 15 residues. CDR1 is GTSNPN and CDR2 is SVGIG in the germline V gene (reference sequence). The CDR3 DNA sequence: TGTGCTCGGAGGTCCCCGACAGGGGCTAATTCACCCCTCCACTTT. Its translation: CARRSPTGANSPLHF.

In this sample, this clone turned up once. V usage is TRBV7-9 and J usage is TRBJ1-4; tentative D call: TRBD1 (5 bases). Trimming left V 4 bases short and J 4 bases short, with 13 bases between. In germline, CDR1 is SEHNR, CDR2 FQNEAQ (reference sequence). This CDR3 is 15 amino acids long. The CDR3 is CASSSPGGVNEKLFF. CDR3 DNA: TGTGCCAGCAGCTCACCCGGAGGGGTTAATGAAAAACTGTTTTTT.

V and J are TRBV28 and TRBJ2-2, with D uncertain. Trimming cost V 3 bases and J 6 bases, with 14 bases left between them. CDR1 is MDHEN, CDR2 SYDVKM, per germline. CDR3 length: 15 residues. DNA of the CDR3: TGTGCCAGCAGTTTTGGTCCAACGTTCCCCGGGGAGCTGTTTTTT. It is translated as CASSFGPTFPGELFF.

For this clone: The sample carries other DNA sequences with the same CDR3. This chain links TRBV7-3 with TRBJ2-3; 11 positions agree with TRBD1. Germline CDR1 reads SGHTA; CDR2 reads FQGTGA. Trimming at V came to 5 bases and at J to 4 bases, leaving 8 bases not matched to a gene. The CDR3 is 16 amino acids. The CDR3 loop is CASSLGQGARADTQYF. The CDR3 DNA follows: TGTGCCAGCAGCCTTGGACAGGGGGCCAGAGCAGATACGCAGTATTTT.